This T cell receptor beta chain comes out of a study of low-dose radiotherapy and immunotherapy resistance in tumors. About the research overall: For Cohort 1, fractions of 0.5 Gy were given every 2 weeks, reaching 6.5 Gy overall. Each fraction given to Cohort 2 every two weeks delivered 1 Gy, and the total reached 13 Gy over 26 weeks. On an every-two-weeks schedule, patients received intravenous nivolumab 240 mg, along with ipilimumab 1 mg/kg every six weeks. Starting cycle 1 day 1, oral aspirin 300 mg was given daily for four cycles.

V lost 5 bases to trimming and J lost 6 bases, with 22 bases between them. CDR1 PRHDT and CDR2 FYEKMQ come from the germline V gene (reference sequence). This CDR3 has 16 amino acids. cDNA synthesis used a TRAV/TRBV-specific primer set for both chains. TCR amplification ran about 20 PCR cycles using constant-region and V-primer adapter primers. In TCRdb, the reads were re-called with MiXCR into one record per CDR3 protein. This sample has under 95,000 distinct CDR3 sequences, with 18% found just once. Time point specified: before trial treatment. The chain links TRBV13 to TRBJ1-1, with D possibly being TRBD1 (6 bases). This receptor was identified in a male donor with prostate cancer. Here the sequenced sample was PBMCs, taken before treatment. The CDR3: CASSPGAGGLVAEAFF. For the CDR3, the DNA is TGTGCCAGCAGCCCAGGGGCCGGGGGTCTTGTTGCTGAAGCTTTCTTT.